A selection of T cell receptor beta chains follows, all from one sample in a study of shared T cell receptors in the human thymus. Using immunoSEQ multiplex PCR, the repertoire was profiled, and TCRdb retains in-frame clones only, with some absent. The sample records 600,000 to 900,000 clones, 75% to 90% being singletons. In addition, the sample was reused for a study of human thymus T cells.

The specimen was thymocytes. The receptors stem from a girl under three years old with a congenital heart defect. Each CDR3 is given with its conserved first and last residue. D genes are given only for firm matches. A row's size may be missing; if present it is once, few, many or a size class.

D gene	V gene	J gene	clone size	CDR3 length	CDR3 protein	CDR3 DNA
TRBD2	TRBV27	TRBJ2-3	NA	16	CASSLSGLARTDTQYF	TGTGCCAGCAGCTTATCTGGACTAGCGCGGACAGATACGCAGTATTTT
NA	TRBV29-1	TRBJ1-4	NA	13	CSATHPRREKLFF	TGCAGCGCGACACACCCAAGAAGGGAAAAACTGTTTTTT
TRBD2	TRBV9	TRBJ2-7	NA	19	CASSGEPGLAGGQTYEQYF	TGTGCCAGCAGCGGAGAGCCCGGGCTAGCGGGGGGGCAGACCTACGAGCAGTACTTC
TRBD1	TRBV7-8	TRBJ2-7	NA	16	CASSSGTGDFGYEQYF	TGTGCCAGCAGCTCCGGGACAGGTGATTTTGGGTACGAGCAGTACTTC
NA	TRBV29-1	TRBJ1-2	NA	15	CSVATVTEANYGYTF	TGCAGCGTTGCGACAGTTACAGAGGCGAACTATGGCTACACCTTC
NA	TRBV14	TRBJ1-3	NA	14	CASSQADRTEKIYF	TGTGCCAGCAGCCAAGCGGATCGGACAGAGAAAATATATTTT
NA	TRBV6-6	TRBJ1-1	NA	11	CASSRQVEAFF	TGTGCCAGCAGTAGACAGGTTGAAGCTTTCTTT
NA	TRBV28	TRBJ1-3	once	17	CASRPRRGKFSGNTIYF	TGTGCCAGCAGGCCCCGTCGAGGGAAGTTCTCTGGAAACACCATATATTTT
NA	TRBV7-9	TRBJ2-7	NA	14	CASTLAEGTYEQYF	TGTGCCAGCACCTTAGCCGAGGGGACTTACGAGCAGTACTTC
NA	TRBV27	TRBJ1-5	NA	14	CASTPGGSNQPQHF	TGTGCCAGCACTCCGGGGGGTAGCAATCAGCCCCAGCATTTT
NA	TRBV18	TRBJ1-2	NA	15	CASSPPGHGDYGYTF	TGTGCCAGCTCACCACCGGGACATGGGGACTATGGCTACACCTTC
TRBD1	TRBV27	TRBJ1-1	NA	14	CASRRQGPNTEAFF	TGTGCCAGCCGCCGACAGGGCCCTAACACTGAAGCTTTCTTT
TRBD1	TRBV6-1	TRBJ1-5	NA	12	CASTRGNQPQHF	TGTGCCAGCACCAGGGGGAATCAGCCCCAGCATTTT
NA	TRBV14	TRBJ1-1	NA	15	CASSQDGGHSTEAFF	TGTGCCAGCAGCCAAGATGGAGGCCACTCCACTGAAGCTTTCTTT
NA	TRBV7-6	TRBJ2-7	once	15	CASSLLTIRGSEQYF	TGTGCCAGCAGCTTGTTGACGATTCGGGGATCCGAGCAGTACTTC
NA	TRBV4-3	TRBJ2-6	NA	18	CASSQDRQGTSGANVLTF	TGCGCCAGCAGCCAAGATCGGCAGGGAACCTCTGGGGCCAACGTCCTGACTTTC